These 12 T cell receptor beta chains came from one sample sequenced in a study of cytomegalovirus exposure and HLA in healthy donors. 60 Vbeta and 13 Jbeta primers were used in PCR. TCRdb's table, derived via immunoSEQ multiplex PCR, lists solely in-frame clones and lacks some. The table records about 160,000 clones, approximately 76% of them present only once. Material: PBMCs. These receptors were collected from a man aged 55 to 70 in good health and CMV-seronegative.

The V and J genes are TRBV5-8 and TRBJ1-3; D may be TRBD1 (5 bases). Germline CDR1 SGHTS, CDR2 YDEGEE. This CDR3 spans 14 amino acids. V was cut by 0 bases and J by 5 bases, with 9 bases left in between. CDR3 DNA: TGTGCCAGCAGCTTGGTTGACAGAAGAAACACCATATATTTT. This gives the protein CASSLVDRRNTIYF.

The chain has TRBV6-5 and TRBJ2-5, with TRBD1 matching 9 bases. The ends lost 0 bases at V and 3 bases at J; junction bases unmatched: 5. Germline V lookup: CDR1 MNHEY, CDR2 SVGAGI. There are 16 residues in the CDR3. CDR3 DNA sequence: TGTGCCAGCAGTTACTCGGGACAGGGACTTGAAGAGACCCAGTACTTC. This gives the protein CASSYSGQGLEETQYF.

The rearrangement links TRBV6-4 to TRBJ2-3; 7 nucleotides agree with TRBD1. V lost 0 bases, J lost 4 bases, and 1 base stayed unmatched. CDR1 is MRHNA and CDR2 is SNTAGT in the germline V gene. The CDR3 spans 14 residues. CDR3 protein: CASSDSQGADTQYF. CDR3 coding DNA: TGTGCCAGCAGTGACTCGCAGGGGGCAGATACGCAGTATTTT.

For this clone: This specimen includes other DNA sequences encoding the same CDR3. The chain has TRBV6-1 and TRBJ1-1; D uncertain. This CDR3 comprises 13 residues. V was cut by 2 bases and J by 2 bases, with 6 bases left in between. Germline V gene lookup returns CDR1 MNHNS and CDR2 SASEGT. This CDR3 reads CASSETGNTEAFF. The CDR3 DNA reads TGTGCCAGCAGTGAAACCGGTAACACTGAAGCTTTCTTT.

The V gene is TRBV5-1, the J gene TRBJ2-7, with TRBD2 identical over 8 bases. The CDR3 consists of 15 residues. Germline assignment: CDR1 SGHRS and CDR2 YFSETQ. V lost 1 base, J lost 3 bases, and 6 bases stayed unmatched. This CDR3 reads CASSLTRTSIYEQYF. The CDR3 bases are TGCGCCAGCAGCTTGACTAGGACTAGCATCTACGAGCAGTACTTC.

This clone was recorded a few times. This rearrangement joins TRBV7-9 to TRBJ2-1; 12 bases agree with TRBD2. The junction had 4 bases not matched to a gene; V was cut back by 3 bases and J by 7 bases. The CDR3 has 15 amino acids. The germline gives CDR1 SEHNR, CDR2 FQNEAQ (reference sequence). The CDR3 coding sequence is TGTGCCAGCAGCTTCCGACTAGCGGGGGCAAATGAGCAGTTCTTC. This gives the protein CASSFRLAGANEQFF.

The chain employs TRBV19 and TRBJ1-5; TRBD1 matches 9 bases. CDR3 length: 15 residues. Per the germline V gene, CDR1 is LNHDA and CDR2 is SQIVND (reference sequence). With 8 bases clipped from V and 1 base from J, the junction kept 6 bases outside the gene matches. The CDR3 is CASSTDRGSNQPQHF. The CDR3 DNA follows: TGTGCCAGTTCGACAGACAGGGGGAGCAATCAGCCCCAGCATTTT.

The DNA for the CDR3 is TGTGCCAGCTCCTCCCCCGCCAGGGGCGACGAGCAGTACTTC. Its protein is CASSSPARGDEQYF. The chain is built from TRBV28 and TRBJ2-7, with a tentative D call TRBD1 (6 bases). Germline V lookup: CDR1 MDHEN, CDR2 SYDVKM. Trimming cost V 8 bases and J 5 bases, with 19 bases left between them. CDR3 length: 14 residues.

This clone was recorded only once. One end of the junction does not line up with germline, which may come from a read error. This chain links TRBV7-9 with TRBJ1-2; D is ambiguous. Germline V gene sequence: CDR1 SEHNR, CDR2 FQNEAQ (reference sequence). The CDR3 consists of 13 residues. This CDR3 is CSSSLDLDYGYTF. As DNA, the CDR3 is TGTTCCAGCAGCCTGGACTTAGACTATGGCTACACCTTC. The full variable domain, rest sourced from reference TRBV7-9 and TRBJ1-2, is DTGVSQNPRHKITKRGQNVTFRCDPISEHNRLYWYRQTLGQGPEFLTYFQNEAQLEKSRLLSDRFSAERPKGSFSTLEIQRTEQGDSAMYLCSSSLDLDYGYTFGSGTRLTVV.

The chain carries TRBV28 and TRBJ2-1, with D perhaps TRBD1 (5 bases). Trimming cost V 6 bases and J 8 bases, with 14 bases left between them. This CDR3 has 13 residues. CDR1 MDHEN and CDR2 SYDVKM come from the germline V gene. CDR3 DNA sequence: TGTGCCAGCAGGGATTCAGGGATCCATGAGCAGTTCTTC. Protein product: CASRDSGIHEQFF.

The chain recombines TRBV28 with TRBJ1-5; 10 nucleotides line up with TRBD1. Germline trimming cut 3 bases from V and 1 base from J; bases unmatched to any gene: 9. Looked up from germline, CDR1 is MDHEN and CDR2 is SYDVKM. This CDR3 has 18 amino acids. This CDR3 reads CASSFRDRGFVSNQPQHF. DNA for the CDR3: TGTGCCAGCAGTTTCCGGGACAGGGGCTTCGTAAGCAATCAGCCCCAGCATTTT.

This chain uses TRBV27 with TRBJ1-1, with D uncertain. V was shortened by 6 bases and J by 1 base, with 6 bases between the two germline ends. The CDR3 is made up of 12 amino acids. In germline, CDR1 is MNHEY, CDR2 SMNVEV (reference sequence). In DNA, the CDR3 is TGTGCCAGCAGAAAACAGAACACTGAAGCTTTCTTT. It encodes CASRKQNTEAFF.